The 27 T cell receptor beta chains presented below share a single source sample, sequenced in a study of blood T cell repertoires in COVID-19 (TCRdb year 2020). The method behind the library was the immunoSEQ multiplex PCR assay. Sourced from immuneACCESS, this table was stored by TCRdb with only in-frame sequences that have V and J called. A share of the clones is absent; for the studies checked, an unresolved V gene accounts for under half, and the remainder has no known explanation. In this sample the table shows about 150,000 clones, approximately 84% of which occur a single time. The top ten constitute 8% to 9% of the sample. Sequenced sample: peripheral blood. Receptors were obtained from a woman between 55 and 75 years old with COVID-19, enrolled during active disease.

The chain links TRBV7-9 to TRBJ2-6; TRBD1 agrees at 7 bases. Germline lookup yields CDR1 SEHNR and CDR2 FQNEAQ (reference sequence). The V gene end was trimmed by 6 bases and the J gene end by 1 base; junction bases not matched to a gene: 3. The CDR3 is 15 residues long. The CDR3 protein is CASRSTGSGANVLTF. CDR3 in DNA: TGTGCCAGCAGGTCGACAGGGTCTGGGGCCAACGTCCTGACTTTC.

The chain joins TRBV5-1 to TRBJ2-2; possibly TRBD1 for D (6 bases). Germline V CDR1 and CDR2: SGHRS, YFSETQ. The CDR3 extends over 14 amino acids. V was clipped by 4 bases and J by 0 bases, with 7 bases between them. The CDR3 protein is CASSDRPNTGELFF. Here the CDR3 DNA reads TGCGCCAGCAGCGACAGGCCGAACACCGGGGAGCTGTTTTTT.

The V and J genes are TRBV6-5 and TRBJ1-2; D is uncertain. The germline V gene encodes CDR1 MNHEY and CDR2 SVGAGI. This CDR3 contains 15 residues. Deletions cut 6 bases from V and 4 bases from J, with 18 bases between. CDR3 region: CASRVAGTASYGYTF. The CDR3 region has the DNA TGTGCCAGCAGAGTTGCAGGAACAGCTTCCTATGGCTACACCTTC.

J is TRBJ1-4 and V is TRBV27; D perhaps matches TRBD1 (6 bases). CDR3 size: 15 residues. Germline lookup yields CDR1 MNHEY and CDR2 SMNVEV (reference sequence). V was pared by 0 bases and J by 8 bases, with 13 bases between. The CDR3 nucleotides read TGTGCCAGCAGTTTATCGTCAGGGGTAGGGGAAAAACTGTTTTTT. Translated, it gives CASSLSSGVGEKLFF.

For the CDR3, the DNA is TGTGCCAGCAGCCCGACTAGCGGGAACGCAGATACGCAGTATTTT. Protein sequence: CASSPTSGNADTQYF. The chain links TRBV7-3 to TRBJ2-3; 11 nucleotides agree with TRBD2. CDR1 is SGHTA and CDR2 is FQGTGA in the germline V gene. With 5 bases clipped from V and 4 bases from J, the junction kept 5 bases outside the gene matches. The CDR3 runs to 15 residues.

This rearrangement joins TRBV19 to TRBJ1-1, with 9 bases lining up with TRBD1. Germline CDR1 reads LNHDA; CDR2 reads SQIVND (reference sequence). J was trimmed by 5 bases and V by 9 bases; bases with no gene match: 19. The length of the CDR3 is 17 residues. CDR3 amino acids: CASLRPWTGVGGTEAFF. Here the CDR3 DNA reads TGTGCCAGCTTGAGGCCCTGGACAGGGGTAGGGGGAACTGAAGCTTTCTTT.

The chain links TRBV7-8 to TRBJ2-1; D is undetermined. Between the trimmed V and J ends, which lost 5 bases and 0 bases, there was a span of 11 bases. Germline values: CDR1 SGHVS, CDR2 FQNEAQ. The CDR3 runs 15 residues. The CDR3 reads CASSLSPFSYNEQFF. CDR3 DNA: TGTGCCAGCAGCCTTAGTCCCTTCTCCTACAATGAGCAGTTCTTC.

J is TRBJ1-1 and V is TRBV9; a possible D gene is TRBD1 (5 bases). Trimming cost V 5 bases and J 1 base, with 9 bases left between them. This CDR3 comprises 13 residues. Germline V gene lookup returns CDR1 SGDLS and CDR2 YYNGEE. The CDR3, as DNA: TGTGCCAGCAGTGGCGGGGGGAACACTGAAGCTTTCTTT. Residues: CASSGGGNTEAFF.

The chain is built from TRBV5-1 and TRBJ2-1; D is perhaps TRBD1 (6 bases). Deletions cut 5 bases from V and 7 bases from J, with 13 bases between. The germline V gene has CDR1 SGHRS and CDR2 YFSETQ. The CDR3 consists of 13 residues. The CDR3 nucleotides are TGCGCCAGCAGTCTTGGGGGCATGAATGAGCAGTTCTTC. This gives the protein CASSLGGMNEQFF.

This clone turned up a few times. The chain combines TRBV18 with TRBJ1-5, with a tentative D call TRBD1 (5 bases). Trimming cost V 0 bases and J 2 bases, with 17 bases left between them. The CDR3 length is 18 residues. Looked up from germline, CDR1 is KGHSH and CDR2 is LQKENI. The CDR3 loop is CASSPPKGQGGGNQPQHF. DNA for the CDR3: TGTGCCAGCTCACCACCGAAGGGTCAGGGAGGGGGCAATCAGCCCCAGCATTTT.

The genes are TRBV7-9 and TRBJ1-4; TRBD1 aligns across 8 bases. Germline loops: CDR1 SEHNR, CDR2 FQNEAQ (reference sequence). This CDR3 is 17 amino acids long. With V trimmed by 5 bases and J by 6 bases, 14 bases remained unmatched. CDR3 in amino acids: CASSPNPRGRKDEKLFF. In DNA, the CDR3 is TGTGCCAGCAGCCCCAACCCCAGGGGGCGCAAGGATGAAAAACTGTTTTTT.

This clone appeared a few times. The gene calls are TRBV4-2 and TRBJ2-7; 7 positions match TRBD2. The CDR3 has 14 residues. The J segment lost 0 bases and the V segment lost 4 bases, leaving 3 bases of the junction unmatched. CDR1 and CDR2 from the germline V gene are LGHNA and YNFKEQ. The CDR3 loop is CASSLGTTSYEQYF. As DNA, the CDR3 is TGTGCCAGCAGCCTTGGGACTACCTCCTACGAGCAGTACTTC.

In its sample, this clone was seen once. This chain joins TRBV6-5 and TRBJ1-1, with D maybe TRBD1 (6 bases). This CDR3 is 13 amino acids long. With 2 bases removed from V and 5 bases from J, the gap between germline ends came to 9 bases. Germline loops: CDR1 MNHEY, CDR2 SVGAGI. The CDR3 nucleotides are TGTGCCAGCAGTTACGGACAGCATACTGAAGCTTTCTTT. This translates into CASSYGQHTEAFF.

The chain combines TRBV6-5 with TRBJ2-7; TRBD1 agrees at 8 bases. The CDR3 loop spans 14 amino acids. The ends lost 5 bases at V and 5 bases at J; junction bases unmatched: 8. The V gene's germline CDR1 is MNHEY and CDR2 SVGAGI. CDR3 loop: CASSTGQGEHEQYF. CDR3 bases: TGTGCCAGCAGTACCGGACAGGGTGAACACGAGCAGTACTTC.

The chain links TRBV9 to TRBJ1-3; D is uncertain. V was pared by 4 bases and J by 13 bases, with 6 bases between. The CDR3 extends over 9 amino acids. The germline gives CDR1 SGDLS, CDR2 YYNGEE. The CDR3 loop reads CASSPLIYF. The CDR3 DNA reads TGTGCCAGCAGCCCTCTTATATATTTT.

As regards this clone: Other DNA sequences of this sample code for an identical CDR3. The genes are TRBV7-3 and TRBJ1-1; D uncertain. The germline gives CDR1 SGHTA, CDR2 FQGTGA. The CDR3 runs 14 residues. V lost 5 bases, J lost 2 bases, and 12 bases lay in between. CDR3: CASSPRRGNTEAFF. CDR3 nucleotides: TGTGCCAGCAGCCCCCGACGGGGTAACACTGAAGCTTTCTTT.

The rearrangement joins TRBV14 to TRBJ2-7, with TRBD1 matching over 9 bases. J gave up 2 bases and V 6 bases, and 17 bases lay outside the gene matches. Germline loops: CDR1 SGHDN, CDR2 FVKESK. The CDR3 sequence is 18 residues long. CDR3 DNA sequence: TGTGCCAGCAGGGACCGGGACAGGGTTCACCTATCTCCCTACGAGCAGTACGTC. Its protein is CASRDRDRVHLSPYEQYV.

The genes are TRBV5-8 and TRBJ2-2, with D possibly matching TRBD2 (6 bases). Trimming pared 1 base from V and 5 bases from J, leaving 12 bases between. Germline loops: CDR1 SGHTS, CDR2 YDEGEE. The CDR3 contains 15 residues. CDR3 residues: CASSLLGGDTGELFF. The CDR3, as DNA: TGTGCCAGCAGCTTGTTAGGAGGGGATACCGGGGAGCTGTTTTTT.

CDR3 sequence (DNA): TGTGCCAGCAGCTTGCCGACAAAGAACACTGAAGCTTTCTTT. Amino acids: CASSLPTKNTEAFF. The rearrangement joins TRBV5-4 to TRBJ1-1; no clear D gene. The length of the CDR3 is 14 residues. CDR1 and CDR2 (germline): SGHNT, YYREEE (reference sequence). The V and J ends lost 1 base and 1 base respectively, with 8 bases between them. The full variable domain, completed using reference TRBV5-4 and TRBJ1-1, is ETGVTQSPTHLIKTRGQQVTLRCSSQSGHNTVSWYQQALGQGPQFIFQYYREEENGRGNFPPRFSGLQFPNYSSELNVNALELDDSALYLCASSLPTKNTEAFFGQGTRLTVV.

CDR3 DNA sequence: TGTGCCAGCAGTAGGACTCCAAACACAGATACGCAGTATTTT. Amino acids: CASSRTPNTDTQYF. This chain uses TRBV6-5 with TRBJ2-3, with a tentative D call TRBD2 (5 bases). The ends were cut back, 5 bases at V and 2 bases at J, with 11 bases in the middle. The germline V gene encodes CDR1 MNHEY and CDR2 SVGAGI. The CDR3 is 14 amino acids.

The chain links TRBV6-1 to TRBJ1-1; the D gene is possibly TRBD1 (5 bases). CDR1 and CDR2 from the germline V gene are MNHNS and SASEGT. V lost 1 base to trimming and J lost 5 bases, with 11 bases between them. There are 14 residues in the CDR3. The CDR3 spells CASSEGQHSTEAFF. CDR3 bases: TGTGCCAGCAGTGAAGGACAGCACTCAACTGAAGCTTTCTTT.

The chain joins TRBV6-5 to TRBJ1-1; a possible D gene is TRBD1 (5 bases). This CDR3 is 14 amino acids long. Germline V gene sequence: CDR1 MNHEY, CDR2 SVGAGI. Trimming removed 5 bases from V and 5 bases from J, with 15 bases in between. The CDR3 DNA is TGTGCCAGCAGTCCTAGTCGTGGGGGGACTGAAGCTTTCTTT. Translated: CASSPSRGGTEAFF.

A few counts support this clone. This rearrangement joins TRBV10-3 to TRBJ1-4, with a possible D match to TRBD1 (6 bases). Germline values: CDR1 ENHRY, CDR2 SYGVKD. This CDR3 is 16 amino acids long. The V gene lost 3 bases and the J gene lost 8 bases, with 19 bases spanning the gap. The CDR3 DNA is TGTGCCATCAGTGATACGAATTTGGGGGCCGCCGAAAAACTGTTTTTT. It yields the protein CAISDTNLGAAEKLFF.

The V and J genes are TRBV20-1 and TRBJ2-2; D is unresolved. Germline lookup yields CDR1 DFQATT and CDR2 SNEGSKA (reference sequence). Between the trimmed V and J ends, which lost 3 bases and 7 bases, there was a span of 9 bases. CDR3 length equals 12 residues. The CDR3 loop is CSASAGSGELFF. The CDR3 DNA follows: TGCAGTGCTAGTGCAGGTAGCGGGGAGCTGTTTTTT.

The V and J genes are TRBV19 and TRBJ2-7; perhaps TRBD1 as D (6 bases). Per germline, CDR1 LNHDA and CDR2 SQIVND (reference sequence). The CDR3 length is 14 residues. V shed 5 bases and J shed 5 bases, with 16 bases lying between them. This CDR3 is CASSWGQGFDEQYF. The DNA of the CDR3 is TGTGCCAGTAGTTGGGGGCAGGGGTTCGACGAGCAGTACTTC.

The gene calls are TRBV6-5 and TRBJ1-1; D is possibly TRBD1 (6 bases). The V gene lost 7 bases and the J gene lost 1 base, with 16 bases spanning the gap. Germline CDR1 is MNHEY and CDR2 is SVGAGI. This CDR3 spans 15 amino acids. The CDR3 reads CASNRGGAPNTEAFF. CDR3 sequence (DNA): TGTGCCAGCAATAGGGGGGGCGCTCCGAACACTGAAGCTTTCTTT.

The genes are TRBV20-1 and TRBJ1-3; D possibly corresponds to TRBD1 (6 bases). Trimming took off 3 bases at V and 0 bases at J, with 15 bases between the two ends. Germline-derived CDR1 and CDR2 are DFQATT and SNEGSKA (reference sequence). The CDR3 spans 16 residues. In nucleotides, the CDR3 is TGCAGTGCTAGTAGGGGGACACCACTCTCTGGAAACACCATATATTTT. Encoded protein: CSASRGTPLSGNTIYF.